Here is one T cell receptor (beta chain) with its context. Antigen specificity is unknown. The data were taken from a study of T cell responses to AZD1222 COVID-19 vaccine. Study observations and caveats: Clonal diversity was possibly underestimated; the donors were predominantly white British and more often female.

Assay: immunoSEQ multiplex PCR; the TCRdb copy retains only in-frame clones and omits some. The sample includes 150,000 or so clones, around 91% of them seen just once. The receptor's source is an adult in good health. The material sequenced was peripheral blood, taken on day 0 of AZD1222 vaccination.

The CDR3 is CASPRKGQGHF. CDR3 DNA: TGTGCCAGTCCCCGAAAGGGACAGGGGCACTTT. The chain has TRBV19 and TRBJ1-6; TRBD1 matches at 10 bases. The CDR3 contains 11 residues. With 8 bases clipped from V and 19 bases from J, the junction kept 8 bases outside the gene matches. Germline V gives CDR1 LNHDA, CDR2 SQIVND (reference sequence).